This TCR beta chain was profiled in a study of blood T cell repertoires in COVID-19. Study as a whole: Sites across the United States, Italy and Spain contributed samples from acute and convalescent COVID-19. In each case, the material was cDNA or gDNA derived from T cells, B-cell-depleted T cells, or PBMCs.

Under the authors' procedure: It was from reference gene primer amplification that nucleated cell counts were estimated. The data were produced by immunoSEQ multiplex PCR, yet TCRdb's version contains in-frame clones alone and is incomplete. That table gives V, J and clone size, and the DNA gave D and trimming. The sample shows approximately 140,000 clones, roughly 79% of them seen only once. This CDR3 has 14 amino acids. The germline V gene has CDR1 SGHDT and CDR2 YYEEEE. The J segment lost 4 bases and the V segment lost 8 bases, leaving 11 bases of the junction unmatched. The TCR was taken from a human donor with acute or convalescent COVID-19. The donor label of this sample is uncertain. This sequence joins TRBV5-6 and TRBJ1-1; 7 nucleotides agree with TRBD1. Sequencing was performed on peripheral blood. This CDR3 is CASWRGTALTEAFF. CDR3 DNA: TGTGCCAGTTGGAGAGGGACAGCACTCACTGAAGCTTTCTTT.